Following are 8 T cell receptor beta chains from one sample sequenced in a study of T cell repertoires and HLA-DP antigens. Data came from immunoSEQ multiplex PCR; TCRdb stores just in-frame clones and leaves some out. Altogether 90,000 to 130,000 clones are present, nearly 95% being singletons, with the ten largest covering 0.25% to 0.3%. Their cognate antigens are unknown. Sequenced input: CD4+ T cells from PBMCs. These receptors were obtained from a woman aged 18-30 years in good health and CMV-seronegative.

This clone was detected once. This chain connects TRBV25-1 to TRBJ2-4; D unresolved. Germline V CDR1 and CDR2: MGHDK, SYGVNS. V was cut by 4 bases and J by 1 base, with 8 bases left in between. The CDR3 extends over 14 amino acids. The CDR3 nucleotides read TGTGCCAGCAGTGGTGTGGGGGCCAAAAACATTCAGTACTTC. This sequence encodes CASSGVGAKNIQYF.

Turning to this clone: Relative to the germline gene, one junction end is altered; a read error may explain this. CDR3 loop: CASSEQGPDTGELFF. The CDR3 DNA sequence: TGTGCTAGCAGCGAACAGGGGCCGGACACCGGGGAGCTGTTTTTT. This chain connects TRBV7-7 to TRBJ2-2; 7 positions match TRBD1. The length of the CDR3 is 15 residues. Germline lookup yields CDR1 SSHAT and CDR2 FNYEAQ (reference sequence). Drawing the rest from reference TRBV7-7 and TRBJ2-2, the complete variable domain is GAGVSQSPRYKVTKRGQDVTLRCDPISSHATLYWYQQALGQGPEFLTYFNYEAQPDKSGLPSDRFSAERPEGSISTLTIQRTEQRDSAMYRCASSEQGPDTGELFFGEGSRLTVL.

The chain combines TRBV7-2 with TRBJ1-5; D uncertain. The CDR3 totals 15 residues. Germline V gene lookup returns CDR1 SGHTA and CDR2 FQGNSA. With 5 bases removed from V and 5 bases from J, the gap between germline ends came to 16 bases. The CDR3 spells CASSPEAGNDQPQHF. CDR3 sequence (DNA): TGTGCCAGCAGCCCCGAAGCGGGGAACGATCAGCCCCAGCATTTT.

This chain links TRBV5-1 with TRBJ2-2, with D unclear. V lost 4 bases to trimming and J lost 1 base, with 11 bases between them. The germline V gene encodes CDR1 SGHRS and CDR2 YFSETQ. The length of the CDR3 is 15 residues. The CDR3 spells CASSPQAGNTGELFF. CDR3 coding DNA: TGCGCCAGCAGCCCCCAGGCAGGGAACACCGGGGAGCTGTTTTTT.

CDR3 protein: CASSPSPAGASSYNEQFF. The CDR3 nucleotides are TGTGCCAGCTCACCATCTCCTGCGGGGGCCAGCTCCTACAATGAGCAGTTCTTC. The chain recombines TRBV18 with TRBJ2-1, with D possibly TRBD2 on 7 matching bases. Trimming took off 2 bases at V and 0 bases at J, with 17 bases between the two ends. The germline CDR1 and CDR2 sequences are KGHSH and LQKENI. The CDR3 runs 18 residues.

The chain carries TRBV9 and TRBJ1-1, with D uncertain. The ends were cut back, 0 bases at V and 2 bases at J, with 5 bases in the middle. The CDR3 loop spans 13 amino acids. Germline loops: CDR1 SGDLS, CDR2 YYNGEE. CDR3: CASSVEQNTEAFF. As DNA, the CDR3 is TGTGCCAGCAGCGTAGAACAAAACACTGAAGCTTTCTTT.

The J gene is TRBJ2-3, the V gene TRBV28, with TRBD1 identical over 10 bases. V was clipped by 2 bases and J by 0 bases; unmatched bases: 8. CDR1 is MDHEN and CDR2 is SYDVKM in the germline V gene. This CDR3 is built from 18 residues. The CDR3 DNA is TGTGCCAGCAGTTTAGTGTCGGGACAGGGGACAAGCACAGATACGCAGTATTTT. This translates into CASSLVSGQGTSTDTQYF.

This chain joins TRBV5-1 and TRBJ2-1, with a tentative D call TRBD2 (5 bases). Germline V gene data show CDR1 as SGHRS and CDR2 as YFSETQ. The CDR3 is made up of 16 amino acids. V lost 2 bases, J lost 0 bases, and 12 bases lay in between. The CDR3 sequence: CASSFGADYSYNEQFF. Here the CDR3 DNA reads TGCGCCAGCAGCTTTGGAGCGGATTACTCCTACAATGAGCAGTTCTTC.